The 29 T cell receptor beta chains below come from one sample, sequenced in a study of blood T cells in healthy people across ages. The use of a sample-barcoded 5' primer and a J-beta primer mix characterized a second PCR of about 6 to 11 cycles. Via MiXCR, TCRdb re-called the 5' RACE reads, giving one row per CDR3 protein. The profile shows approximately 2,000,000 distinct CDR3 sequences, about two fifths of them singletons. Source material: blood. The receptors were sampled from a human donor in good health.

There are a few counts of this clonotype. This chain uses TRBV10-3 with TRBJ1-1; 12 bases are shared with TRBD1. The CDR3 extends over 17 amino acids. V lost 2 bases to trimming and J lost 4 bases; unmatched junction nucleotides: 8. In germline, CDR1 is ENHRY, CDR2 SYGVKD. The CDR3 nucleotides are TGTGCCATCAGTGAGCCACTGGGACAGGGGGCCGTCACTGAAGCTTTCTTT. This encodes CAISEPLGQGAVTEAFF.

The DNA of the CDR3 is TGTGCCAGCAGTTTAGGTTCATTCACAGATACGCAGTATTTT. This codes for CASSLGSFTDTQYF. The chain carries TRBV12-3 or TRBV12-4 and TRBJ2-3; no clear D gene. The CDR3 totals 14 residues. Trimming took off 1 base at V and 2 bases at J, with 7 bases between the two ends.

The rearrangement joins TRBV20-1 to TRBJ2-1; TRBD1 aligns across 9 bases. The CDR3 has 14 residues. Germline V gives CDR1 DFQATT, CDR2 SNEGSKA (reference sequence). Losses at the gene ends were 6 bases for V and 9 bases for J; bases not matched to a gene: 12. The CDR3 region is CSAEPGTGRSEQFF. CDR3 coding DNA: TGCAGTGCGGAACCCGGGACAGGGCGGAGTGAGCAGTTCTTC.

The chain recombines TRBV7-9 with TRBJ1-6, with a possible D match to TRBD1 (6 bases). Trimming took 2 bases from V and 3 from J, leaving 11 bases between them. Germline values: CDR1 SEHNR, CDR2 FQNEAQ (reference sequence). The CDR3 has 16 amino acids. CDR3: CASSLKGGYYNSPLHF. In DNA form, the CDR3 reads TGTGCCAGCAGCTTAAAAGGGGGATACTATAATTCACCCCTCCACTTT.

The chain joins TRBV6-2 or TRBV6-3 to TRBJ1-5, with D uncertain. Looked up from germline, CDR1 is MNHEY and CDR2 is SVGEGT. V shed 4 bases and J shed 5 bases, with 9 bases lying between them. The CDR3 has 13 residues. This CDR3 is CASSFFADQPQHF. The CDR3 DNA sequence: TGTGCCAGCAGTTTTTTCGCTGATCAGCCCCAGCATTTT.

Only a few counts were recorded for this clonotype. The V and J genes are TRBV7-2 and TRBJ2-1; 7 bases are shared with TRBD2. V lost 1 base, J lost 15 bases, and 6 bases stayed unmatched. The CDR3 totals 12 residues. Looked up from germline, CDR1 is SGHTA and CDR2 is FQGNSA. The DNA for the CDR3 is TGTGCCAGCAGCTTAGTGGCGGGGGTGGGGTTCTTC. Amino acids: CASSLVAGVGFF.

The J gene is TRBJ1-2, the V gene TRBV12-3 or TRBV12-4; D is uncertain. The V end was cut by 7 bases, the J end by 7 bases, with 13 bases between. The CDR3 sequence is 12 residues long. The DNA of the CDR3 is TGTGCCAGCACCCGGGAGACGGGTGGCTACACCTTC. This gives the protein CASTRETGGYTF.

The chain joins TRBV7-3 to TRBJ1-1; tentatively, D is TRBD1 (6 bases). Germline values: CDR1 SGHTA, CDR2 FQGTGA. Between the trimmed V and J ends, which lost 8 bases and 5 bases, there was a span of 18 bases. The CDR3 spans 14 residues. CDR3 sequence: CASSEGGGGTEAFF. The CDR3 bases are TGTGCCAGCTCGGAGGGGGGTGGTGGTACTGAAGCTTTCTTT.

V is TRBV4-2 and J is TRBJ1-4; D is possibly TRBD1 (5 bases). Per germline, CDR1 LGHNA and CDR2 YNFKEQ. The germline V and J ends were trimmed by 3 bases and 4 bases, with 15 bases remaining between them. The CDR3 length is 16 residues. The CDR3, as DNA: TGTGCCAGCAGCCAGGAAATCCGGGACCGTAATGAAAAACTGTTTTTT. This sequence encodes CASSQEIRDRNEKLFF.

This clonotype was seen ten or more times. The chain links TRBV7-9 to TRBJ2-7, with 11 bases that match TRBD2. The J call may be incorrect, as the DNA end agrees better with TRBJ2-5. The CDR3 extends over 16 amino acids. The germline V gene has CDR1 SEHNR and CDR2 FQNEAQ (reference sequence). The CDR3 here is CASSGSPTSGEETQYF. The CDR3 DNA sequence: TGTGCCAGCAGCGGTTCTCCGACTAGCGGGGAGGAGACCCAGTACTTC.

The chain links TRBV12-3 or TRBV12-4 to TRBJ1-2; possible D gene TRBD1, 5 bases. The CDR3 extends over 12 amino acids. The V end lost 4 bases, the J end lost 8 bases, and 11 bases lay between the germline ends. For the CDR3, the DNA is TGTGCCAGCAGTTGGGGGTTGGGCGGCTACACCTTC. Translated, it gives CASSWGLGGYTF.

CDR3 DNA sequence: TGCAGCGTAGACAGGGGGAAACGGGGGACCCAGTACTTC. It encodes CSVDRGKRGTQYF. V gene TRBV29-1 combines with J gene TRBJ2-5; TRBD1 aligns across 9 bases. The V segment lost 6 bases and the J segment 7 bases; nucleotides outside the gene matches: 9. Germline CDR1 and CDR2: SQVTM and ANQGSEA. This CDR3 is built from 13 residues.

The rearrangement uses TRBV6-2 or TRBV6-3 and TRBJ1-1; tentatively, D is TRBD1 (5 bases). CDR3 length equals 13 residues. The germline V gene has CDR1 MNHEY and CDR2 SVGEGT. V gave up 6 bases and J gave up 5 bases, with 13 bases separating them. The CDR3 loop reads CASRSSWGTEAFF. CDR3 DNA sequence: TGTGCCAGCAGGAGCTCCTGGGGGACTGAAGCTTTCTTT.

The genes are TRBV2 and TRBJ1-1; no firm D call. The CDR3 loop spans 14 amino acids. V dropped 8 bases and J dropped 0 bases, with 13 bases sitting between them. The V gene's germline CDR1 is SNHLY and CDR2 FYNNEI. Here the CDR3 reads CASARFGMNTEAFF. The CDR3 DNA reads as TGTGCCAGCGCCCGATTCGGGATGAACACTGAAGCTTTCTTT.

The rearrangement joins TRBV20-1 to TRBJ2-3, with 9 bases matching TRBD2. With V trimmed by 6 bases and J by 2 bases, 3 bases remained unmatched. Germline CDR1 DFQATT, CDR2 SNEGSKA (reference sequence). CDR3 length: 13 amino acids. The CDR3 region has the DNA TGCAGTGCCAGGACTAGCGTCACAGATACGCAGTATTTT. Translated: CSARTSVTDTQYF.

The chain joins TRBV12-3 or TRBV12-4 to TRBJ2-6; perhaps TRBD1 as D (6 bases). The CDR3 spans 16 residues. Trimming removed 6 bases at V and 2 bases at J, with 14 bases between. CDR3 region: CASRPSWGPGANVLTF. CDR3 DNA sequence: TGTGCCAGCAGACCTTCGTGGGGGCCTGGGGCCAACGTCCTGACTTTC.

J is TRBJ2-4 and V is TRBV29-1; TRBD1 agrees at 9 bases. The J call may be in error: the DNA end matches TRBJ2-7 better. This CDR3 has 15 residues. Germline V gene data show CDR1 as SQVTM and CDR2 as ANQGSEA. CDR3 bases: TGCAGCGTTGAAGAGGGACAGGGAGTATGCTACGAGCAGTACTTC. As protein: CSVEEGQGVCYEQYF.

This clonotype was seen more than once but under ten times. This sequence joins TRBV4-1 and TRBJ2-7, with D possibly being TRBD2 (6 bases). V was trimmed by 0 bases and J by 2 bases, leaving 11 bases between them. CDR1 MGHRA and CDR2 YSYEKL come from the germline V gene. The CDR3 has 15 amino acids. The CDR3 DNA reads TGCGCCAGCAGCCAAGATTCCAGGGAGGCCTACGAGCAGTACTTC. Its protein is CASSQDSREAYEQYF.

The chain recombines TRBV7-9 with TRBJ2-1, with D unresolved. This CDR3 spans 16 amino acids. CDR1 SEHNR and CDR2 FQNEAQ come from the germline V gene (reference sequence). Trimming pared 0 bases from V and 6 bases from J, leaving 15 bases between. CDR3 sequence: CASSLAYRDSANEQFF. The CDR3 DNA sequence: TGTGCCAGCAGCTTAGCATATAGGGATTCTGCCAATGAGCAGTTCTTC.

The V and J genes are TRBV7-9 and TRBJ2-7; a weak D match, TRBD1 (6 bases). V gave up 10 bases and J gave up 3 bases, with 16 bases separating them. Germline V gives CDR1 SEHNR, CDR2 FQNEAQ (reference sequence). This CDR3 region has 13 residues. CDR3 region: CAIRAKQGYEQYF. Written as DNA, the CDR3 is TGTGCCATTAGGGCAAAACAGGGCTACGAGCAGTACTTC.

This clonotype was detected a few times. The chain couples TRBV9 to TRBJ2-3, with 12 bases lining up with TRBD2. The ends lost 2 bases at V and 5 bases at J; junction bases unmatched: 0. Germline CDR1 and CDR2: SGDLS and YYNGEE. This CDR3 has 14 residues. This chain's CDR3 is CASSVTSGGDTQYF. The CDR3 nucleotides are TGTGCCAGCAGCGTGACTAGCGGGGGAGATACGCAGTATTTT.

V and J are TRBV4-2 and TRBJ2-1, with D tentatively TRBD1 or TRBD2 (5 bases each). The V gene lost 6 bases and the J gene lost 5 bases, with 11 bases spanning the gap. In germline, CDR1 is LGHNA, CDR2 YNFKEQ. The CDR3 length is 13 residues. DNA of the CDR3: TGTGCCAGCAGGGGGGATACCGACAATGAGCAGTTCTTC. It yields the protein CASRGDTDNEQFF.

V and J are TRBV15 and TRBJ2-1, with a possible D match to TRBD2 (5 bases). The CDR3 is 15 amino acids. V lost 0 bases, J lost 10 bases, and 16 bases lay in between. CDR1 LNHNV and CDR2 YYDKDF come from the germline V gene (reference sequence). CDR3 amino acids: CATSREPGSSYEQFF. In DNA, the CDR3 is TGTGCCACCAGCAGAGAGCCGGGGTCCTCCTACGAGCAGTTCTTC. The full variable domain, rest sourced from reference TRBV15 and TRBJ2-1, is DAMVIQNPRYQVTQFGKPVTLSCSQTLNHNVMYWYQQKSSQAPKLLFHYYDKDFNNEADTPDNFQSRRPNTSFCFLDIRSPGLGDTAMYLCATSREPGSSYEQFFGPGTRLTVL.

The chain uses TRBV4-3 and TRBJ1-2; D uncertain. The CDR3 sequence is 15 residues long. Germline V gives CDR1 LGHNA, CDR2 YSLEER. Trimming stripped 1 base from V and 0 bases from J, with 9 bases between. The CDR3 DNA reads as TGCGCCAGCAGCCAAGGAGCGGCAGCTAACTATGGCTACACCTTC. Translating gives CASSQGAAANYGYTF.

The chain is built from TRBV29-1 and TRBJ2-5; D gene ambiguous. The CDR3 is 14 amino acids. Germline V gene lookup returns CDR1 SQVTM and CDR2 ANQGSEA. The V end was cut by 6 bases, the J end by 2 bases, with 16 bases between. CDR3 protein: CSVGYSQLQETQYF. CDR3 bases: TGCAGCGTGGGGTACAGTCAATTGCAAGAGACCCAGTACTTC.

This chain joins TRBV20-1 and TRBJ2-7, with TRBD2 matching over 7 bases. The DNA matches TRBJ2-5 better at its end, which makes the J call doubtful. Germline CDR1 is DFQATT and CDR2 is SNEGSKA (reference sequence). This CDR3 region has 16 residues. Written as DNA, the CDR3 is TGCAGTGCTAGAGAGCCCAGCGGGGTGGGTGGAGAGACCCAGTACTTC. This encodes CSAREPSGVGGETQYF.

The genes are TRBV7-2 and TRBJ2-2; 9 bases fit TRBD2. Looked up from germline, CDR1 is SGHTA and CDR2 is FQGNSA. V gave up 4 bases and J gave up 0 bases; unmatched junction bases: 6. CDR3 size: 17 residues. CDR3: CASSSRGLASNTGELFF. The CDR3 region has the DNA TGTGCCAGCAGCTCCCGAGGACTAGCGTCGAACACCGGGGAGCTGTTTTTT.

This clonotype was counted between two and nine times. The rearrangement joins TRBV4-1 to TRBJ1-2; perhaps TRBD1 as D (5 bases). Germline loops: CDR1 MGHRA, CDR2 YSYEKL. Trimming cost V 3 bases and J 4 bases, with 15 bases left between them. This CDR3 has 15 residues. This CDR3 is CASSQGPRSPYGYTF. The CDR3 nucleotides read TGCGCCAGCAGCCAGGGACCCAGGAGCCCCTATGGCTACACCTTC.

The table lists this clonotype with a few counts. J is TRBJ1-5 and V is TRBV5-1, with D maybe TRBD1 (5 bases). The CDR3 runs to 14 residues. Germline V gives CDR1 SGHRS, CDR2 YFSETQ. V shed 4 bases and J shed 7 bases, with 15 bases lying between them. The CDR3 bases are TGCGCCAGCAGCGTGGACGGATGGGACCAGCCCCAGCATTTT. Encoded protein: CASSVDGWDQPQHF. Full variable domain (rest looked up from reference TRBV5-1 and TRBJ1-5): KAGVTQTPRYLIKTRGQQVTLSCSPISGHRSVSWYQQTPGQGLQFLFEYFSETQRNKGNFPGRFSGRQFSNSRSEMNVSTLELGDSALYLCASSVDGWDQPQHFGDGTRLSIL.